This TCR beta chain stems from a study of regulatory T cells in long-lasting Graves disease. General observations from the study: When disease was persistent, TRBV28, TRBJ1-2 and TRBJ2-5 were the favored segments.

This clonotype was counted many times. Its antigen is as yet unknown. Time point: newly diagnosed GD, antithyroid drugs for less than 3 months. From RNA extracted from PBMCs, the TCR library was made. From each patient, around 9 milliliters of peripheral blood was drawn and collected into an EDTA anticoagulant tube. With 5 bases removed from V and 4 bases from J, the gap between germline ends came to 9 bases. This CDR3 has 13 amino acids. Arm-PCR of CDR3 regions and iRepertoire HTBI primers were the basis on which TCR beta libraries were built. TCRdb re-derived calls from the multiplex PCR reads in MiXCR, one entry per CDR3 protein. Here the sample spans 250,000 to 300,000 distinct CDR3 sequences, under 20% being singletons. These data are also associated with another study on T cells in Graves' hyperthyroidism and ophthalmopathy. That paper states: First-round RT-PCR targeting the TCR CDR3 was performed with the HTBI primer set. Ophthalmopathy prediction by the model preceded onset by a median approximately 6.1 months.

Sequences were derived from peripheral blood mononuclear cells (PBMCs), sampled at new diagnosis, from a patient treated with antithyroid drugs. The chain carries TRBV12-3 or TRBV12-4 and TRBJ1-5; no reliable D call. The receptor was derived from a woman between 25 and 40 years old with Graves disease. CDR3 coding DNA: TGTGCCAGCAGTCTCATGGGGAATCAGCCCCAGCATTTT. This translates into CASSLMGNQPQHF.